Each of the 3 T cell receptor beta chains below was sequenced from the same sample in a study of PD-1 blockade in mismatch repair-deficient tumors (dated by TCRdb to the late 2010s). The time point label, as the study defines it: peripheral blood 12 weeks after first pembrolizumab dose. Library method: the immunoSEQ multiplex PCR assay. TCRdb took over this immuneACCESS table, retaining in-frame rearrangements with V and J assigned. Such tables are incomplete; in checked studies, under half of the missing clones stem from an unresolved V gene, and the remainder is unexplained. The sample yields fewer than 100,000 clones; about 84% were counted once. The top ten hold roughly 2.8% of the sample. The sequencing here drew on peripheral blood, taken 12 weeks after starting pembrolizumab. Every receptor here comes from an adult with mismatch repair-deficient cancer.

The chain links TRBV2 to TRBJ1-2; D unclear. CDR1 SNHLY and CDR2 FYNNEI come from the germline V gene. The V and J ends lost 3 bases and 6 bases respectively, with 8 bases between them. The CDR3 extends over 12 amino acids. As DNA, the CDR3 is TGTGCCAGCAGTGAGAGTTTAGATGGCTACACCTTC. Its protein is CASSESLDGYTF.

In this sample, this clone turned up once. The rearrangement links TRBV5-1 to TRBJ2-7; D is possibly TRBD1 (6 bases). Germline V gene sequence: CDR1 SGHRS, CDR2 YFSETQ. Trimming left V 2 bases short and J 0 bases short, with 12 bases between. The CDR3 is 15 amino acids. The CDR3 nucleotides read TGCGCCAGCAGCTTAGAGACAGGAAGCTCCTACGAGCAGTACTTC. It yields the protein CASSLETGSSYEQYF. The full variable domain, its missing parts supplied by reference TRBV5-1 and TRBJ2-7, is KAGVTQTPRYLIKTRGQQVTLSCSPISGHRSVSWYQQTPGQGLQFLFEYFSETQRNKGNFPGRFSGRQFSNSRSEMNVSTLELGDSALYLCASSLETGSSYEQYFGPGTRLTVT.

V and J are TRBV6-1 and TRBJ1-4; D unresolved. The CDR3 sequence is 15 residues long. The V end lost 7 bases, the J end lost 7 bases, and 19 bases lay between the germline ends. Germline loops: CDR1 MNHNS, CDR2 SASEGT. CDR3 region: CASKKTVMSGEKLFF. The CDR3 nucleotides are TGTGCCAGCAAAAAAACCGTCATGAGCGGTGAAAAACTGTTTTTT.